Described below is a single TCR beta chain sequence and its context. Antigen: not known. This sample was taken from a study of cytomegalovirus exposure and HLA in healthy donors. Overall study findings and caveats: According to reports, the classifier identified cytomegalovirus status with high specificity and sensitivity.

TCRdb keeps only in-frame clones here, not all; method: immunoSEQ multiplex PCR. The table includes about 95,000 clones, 85% detected once. This clonotype originated in a man aged 18 to 29 in good health and CMV-seropositive. The sample taken for sequencing was PBMCs.

The CDR3 region is CASSLRGTDTQYF. CDR3 nucleotides: TGTGCCAGCAGCTTAAGAGGCACAGATACGCAGTATTTT. This chain links TRBV5-6 with TRBJ2-3; D uncertain. Trimming left V 2 bases short and J 1 base short, with 5 bases between. CDR1 SGHDT and CDR2 YYEEEE come from the germline V gene. The CDR3 runs 13 residues.